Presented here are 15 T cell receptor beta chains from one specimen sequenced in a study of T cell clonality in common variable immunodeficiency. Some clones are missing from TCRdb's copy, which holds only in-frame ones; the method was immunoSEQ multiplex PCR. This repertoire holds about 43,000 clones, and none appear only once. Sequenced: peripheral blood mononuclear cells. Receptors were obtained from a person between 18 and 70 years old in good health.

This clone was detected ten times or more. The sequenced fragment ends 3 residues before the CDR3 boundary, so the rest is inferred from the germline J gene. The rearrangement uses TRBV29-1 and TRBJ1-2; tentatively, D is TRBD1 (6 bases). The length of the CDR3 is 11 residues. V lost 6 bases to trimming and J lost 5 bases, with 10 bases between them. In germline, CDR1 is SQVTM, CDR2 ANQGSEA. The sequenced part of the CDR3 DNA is TGCAGCGTCTTGACAGGTTATGGC. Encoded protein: CSVLTGYG. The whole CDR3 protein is CSVLTGYGYTF.

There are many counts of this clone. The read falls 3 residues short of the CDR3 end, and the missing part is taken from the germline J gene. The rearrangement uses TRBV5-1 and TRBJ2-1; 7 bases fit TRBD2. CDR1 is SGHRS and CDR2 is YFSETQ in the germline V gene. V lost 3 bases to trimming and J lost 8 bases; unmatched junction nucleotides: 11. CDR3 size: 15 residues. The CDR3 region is CASSWRAGAADEQFF. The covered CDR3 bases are TGCGCCAGCAGCTGGAGGGCGGGAGCGGCGGATGAG.

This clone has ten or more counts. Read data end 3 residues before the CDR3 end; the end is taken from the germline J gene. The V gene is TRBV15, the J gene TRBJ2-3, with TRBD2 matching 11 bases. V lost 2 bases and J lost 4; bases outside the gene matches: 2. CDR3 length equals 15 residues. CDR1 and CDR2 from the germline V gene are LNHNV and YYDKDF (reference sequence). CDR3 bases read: TGTGCCACCAGCAGACTAGCGGGAGGCCCAGATACG. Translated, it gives CATSRLAGGPDT. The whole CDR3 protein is CATSRLAGGPDTQYF.

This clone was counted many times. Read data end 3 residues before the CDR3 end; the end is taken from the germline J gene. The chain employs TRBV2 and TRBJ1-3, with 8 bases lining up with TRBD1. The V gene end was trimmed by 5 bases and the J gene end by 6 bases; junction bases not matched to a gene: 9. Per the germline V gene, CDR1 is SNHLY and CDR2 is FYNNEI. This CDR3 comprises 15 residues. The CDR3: CASSKQGVLPNTIYF. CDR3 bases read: TGTGCCAGCAGTAAACAGGGGGTTTTGCCAAACACC.

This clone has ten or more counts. The CDR3 loop is CASSATPLAGVGNEQFF. CDR3 DNA (partial): TGTGCCAGTAGCGCGACCCCGCTAGCGGGAGTCGGGAATGAG. The rearrangement joins TRBV19 to TRBJ2-1; 10 bases line up with TRBD2. The read ends 3 residues early relative to the CDR3; the germline J gene fills the gap. CDR1 is LNHDA and CDR2 is SQIVND in the germline V gene (reference sequence). The CDR3 is 17 residues long. V dropped 6 bases and J dropped 7; count of bases not matched to a gene: 15.

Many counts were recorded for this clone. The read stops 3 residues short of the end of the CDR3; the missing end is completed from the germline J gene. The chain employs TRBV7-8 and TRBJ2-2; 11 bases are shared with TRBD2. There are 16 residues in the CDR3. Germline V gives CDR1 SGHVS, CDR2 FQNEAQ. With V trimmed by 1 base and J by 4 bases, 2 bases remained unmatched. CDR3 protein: CASSLGTSGRTGELFF. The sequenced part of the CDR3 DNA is TGTGCCAGCAGCTTAGGGACTAGCGGGCGCACCGGGGAG.

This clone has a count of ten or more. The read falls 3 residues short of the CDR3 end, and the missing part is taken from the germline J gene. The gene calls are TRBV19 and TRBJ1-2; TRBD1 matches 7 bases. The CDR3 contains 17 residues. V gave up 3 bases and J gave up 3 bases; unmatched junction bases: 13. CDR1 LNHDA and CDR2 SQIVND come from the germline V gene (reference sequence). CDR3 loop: CASSIRTGRLPDYGYTF. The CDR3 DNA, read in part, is TGTGCCAGTAGTATCCGGACAGGAAGGCTTCCGGACTATGGC.

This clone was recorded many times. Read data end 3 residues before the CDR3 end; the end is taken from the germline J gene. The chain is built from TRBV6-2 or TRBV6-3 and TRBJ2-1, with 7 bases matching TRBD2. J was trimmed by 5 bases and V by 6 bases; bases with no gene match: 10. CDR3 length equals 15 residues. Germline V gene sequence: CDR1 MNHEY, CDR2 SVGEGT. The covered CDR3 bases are TGTGCCAGCAGAAGCGGGGATCGACAAAACAATGAG. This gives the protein CASRSGDRQNNE. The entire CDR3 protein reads CASRSGDRQNNEQFF.

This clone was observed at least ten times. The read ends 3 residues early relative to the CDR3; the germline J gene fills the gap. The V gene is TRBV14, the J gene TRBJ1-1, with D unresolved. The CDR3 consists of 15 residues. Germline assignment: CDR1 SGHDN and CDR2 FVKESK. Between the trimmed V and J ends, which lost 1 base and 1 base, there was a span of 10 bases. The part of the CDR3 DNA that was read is TGTGCCAGCAGCCAAGTTCAGGCCGCGAACACTGAA. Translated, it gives CASSQVQAANTE. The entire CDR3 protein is CASSQVQAANTEAFF. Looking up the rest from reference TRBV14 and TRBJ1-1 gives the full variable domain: EAGVTQFPSHSVIEKGQTVTLRCDPISGHDNLYWYRRVMGKEIKFLLHFVKESKQDESGMPNNRFLAERTGGTYSTLKVQPAELEDSGVYFCASSQVQAANTEAFFGQGTRLTVV.

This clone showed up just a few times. CDR3 DNA (partial): TGTGCCAGCGAACAGGGGGGACTTGAAAAG. Translated: CASEQGGLEK. In full, the CDR3 is CASEQGGLEKLFF. The J gene is TRBJ2-2, the V gene TRBV2; TRBD1 agrees at 8 bases. The CDR3 extends 3 residues past the end of the read, so its final part is completed from the germline J gene. CDR1 and CDR2 (germline): SNHLY, FYNNEI. CDR3 length: 13 amino acids.

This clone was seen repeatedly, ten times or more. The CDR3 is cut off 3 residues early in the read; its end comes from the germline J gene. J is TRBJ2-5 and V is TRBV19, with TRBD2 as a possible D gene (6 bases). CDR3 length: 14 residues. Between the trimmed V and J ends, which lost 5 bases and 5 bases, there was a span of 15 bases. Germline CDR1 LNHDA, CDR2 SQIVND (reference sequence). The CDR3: CASSPRLGGETQYF. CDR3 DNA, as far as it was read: TGTGCCAGTAGTCCCCGGCTTGGAGGGGAGACC.

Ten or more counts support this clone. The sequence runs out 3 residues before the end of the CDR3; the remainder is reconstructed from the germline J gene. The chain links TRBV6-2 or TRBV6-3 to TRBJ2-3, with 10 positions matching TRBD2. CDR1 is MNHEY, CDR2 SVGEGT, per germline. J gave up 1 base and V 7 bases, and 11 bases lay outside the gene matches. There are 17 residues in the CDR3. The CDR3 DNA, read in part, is TGTGCCAGCACCTACTCTCTCCTAGCGGGGGGCACAGATACG. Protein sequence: CASTYSLLAGGTDT. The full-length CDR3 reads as CASTYSLLAGGTDTQYF.

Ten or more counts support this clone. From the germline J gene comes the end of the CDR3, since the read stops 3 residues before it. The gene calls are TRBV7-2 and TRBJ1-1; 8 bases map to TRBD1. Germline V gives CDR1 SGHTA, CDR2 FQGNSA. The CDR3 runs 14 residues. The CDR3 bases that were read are TGTGCCAGCAGCGCCTCCGGGACAGGAATTGGA. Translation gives CASSASGTGIG. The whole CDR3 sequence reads CASSASGTGIGAFF.

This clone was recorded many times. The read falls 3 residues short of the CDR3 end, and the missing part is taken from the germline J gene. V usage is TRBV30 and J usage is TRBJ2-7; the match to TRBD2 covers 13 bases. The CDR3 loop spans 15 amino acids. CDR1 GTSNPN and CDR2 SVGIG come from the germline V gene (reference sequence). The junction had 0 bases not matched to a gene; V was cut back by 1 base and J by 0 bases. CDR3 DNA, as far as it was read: TGTGCCTGGAGTGGGACTAGCGGGAGCTCCTACGAG. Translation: CAWSGTSGSSYE. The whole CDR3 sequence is CAWSGTSGSSYEQYF.

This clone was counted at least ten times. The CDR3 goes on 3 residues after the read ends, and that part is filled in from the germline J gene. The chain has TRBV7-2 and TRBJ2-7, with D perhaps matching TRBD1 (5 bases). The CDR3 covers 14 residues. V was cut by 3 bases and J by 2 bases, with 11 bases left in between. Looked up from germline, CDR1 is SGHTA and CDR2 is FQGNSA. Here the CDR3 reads CASSFATATYEQYF. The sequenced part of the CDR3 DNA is TGTGCCAGCAGCTTTGCGACAGCCACCTACGAG.